The sequence of this T cell receptor beta chain was determined in a study of T cells in Graves' hyperthyroidism and ophthalmopathy. Points from the study as a whole: Using 13 V-J features, a model discriminated ophthalmopathy from stable hyperthyroidism.

Amplification of TCR beta CDR3 regions was performed using RNA transcripts as template. The TCR CDR3 was amplified in a first-round RT-PCR using the HTBI primer set. TCRdb passed the multiplex PCR reads through MiXCR, listing each CDR3 protein once. Among 660,000 or so distinct CDR3 sequences, 20% were seen once, and the ten largest hold under 35%. The CDR3 covers 13 residues. Germline assignment: CDR1 SGHRS and CDR2 YFSETQ. V trimming: 3 bases; J trimming: 6 bases; junction bases outside the gene matches: 5. Enrolled ophthalmopathy patients presented with a Clinical Activity Score of at least 3, a NOSPECS grade of at least 4, and disease duration under 3 months. Patients having uncontrolled infection, another autoimmune disease, pregnancy or lactation were not included. The sample holds many counts of this clonotype. As yet, its antigen is unknown.

The receptor was derived from a young man with Graves' ophthalmopathy. The sequenced sample consisted of blood. This rearrangement joins TRBV5-1 to TRBJ2-7; 8 nucleotides match TRBD1. The CDR3 DNA follows: TGCGCCAGCAGCTCAGGGGGCCCCTCCGAGCAGTACTTC. It yields the protein CASSSGGPSEQYF.